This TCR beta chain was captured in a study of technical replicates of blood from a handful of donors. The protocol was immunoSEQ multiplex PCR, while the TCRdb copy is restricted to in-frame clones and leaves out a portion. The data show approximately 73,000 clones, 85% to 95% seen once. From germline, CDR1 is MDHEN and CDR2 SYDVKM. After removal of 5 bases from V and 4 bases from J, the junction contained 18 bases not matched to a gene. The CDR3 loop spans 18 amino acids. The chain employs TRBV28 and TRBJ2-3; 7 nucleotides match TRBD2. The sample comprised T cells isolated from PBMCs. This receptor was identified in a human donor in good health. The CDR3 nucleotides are TGTGCCAGCAGTCTTCTGGAGGATAGAGGCGGGAGTGCAGATACGCAGTATTTT. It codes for CASSLLEDRGGSADTQYF.